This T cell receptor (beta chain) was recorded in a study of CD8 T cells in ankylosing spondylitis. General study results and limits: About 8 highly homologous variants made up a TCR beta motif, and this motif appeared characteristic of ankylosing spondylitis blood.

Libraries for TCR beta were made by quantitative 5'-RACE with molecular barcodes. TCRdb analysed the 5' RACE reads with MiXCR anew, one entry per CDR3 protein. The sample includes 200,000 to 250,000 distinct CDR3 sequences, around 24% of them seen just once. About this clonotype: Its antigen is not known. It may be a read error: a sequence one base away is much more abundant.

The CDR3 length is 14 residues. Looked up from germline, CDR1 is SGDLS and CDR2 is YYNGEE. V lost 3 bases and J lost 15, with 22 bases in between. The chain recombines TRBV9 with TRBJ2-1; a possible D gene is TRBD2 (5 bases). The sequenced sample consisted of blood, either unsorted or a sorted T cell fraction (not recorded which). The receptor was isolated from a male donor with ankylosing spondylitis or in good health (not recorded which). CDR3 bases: TGTGCCAGCAGCGCCTGGGCATCGGTCGGGATGCCGTTCTTC. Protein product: CASSAWASVGMPFF.